The 23 T cell receptor beta chains below were found in one sample sequenced in a study of tumor-infiltrating lymphocytes in primary liver carcinoma (dated 2017 in TCRdb). RNA from unsorted whole blood was extracted with TRIzol reagent, and germline DNA was obtained with the DNeasy Blood & Tissue kit. The sample was run on an Illumina HiSeq 2500. Starting from approximately 500 ng total RNA, TCRbeta-specific cDNA was produced by reverse transcription with a constant-region primer and ProtoScript II reverse transcriptase. The TCRbeta libraries were prepared through three rounds of nested multiplex PCR following a slightly modified ARM-PCR procedure. Each of the first two PCR rounds ran for approximately 10 cycles using multiplex TRBV1-TRBV30 forward primers together with a Cbeta reverse primer. TCRdb trimmed public reads at Q25 via fastp, called clones via MiXCR and kept in-frame beta chains. Each entry is one CDR3 protein sequence, shown with its most common DNA and genes. The sample profile shows approximately 300,000 distinct CDR3 sequences; over 55% of them were found once. The ten largest clones add up to approximately 9% of the sample.

What was sequenced was peripheral blood. These receptor sequences come from a middle-aged man with primary liver carcinoma and hepatitis B virus infection.

This clonotype showed up just once. This sequence may be a read error, since a much larger clone differs from it by one base. V and J are TRBV4-3 and TRBJ2-3; the D gene is possibly TRBD2 (5 bases). The germline gives CDR1 LGHNA, CDR2 YSLEER. The CDR3 spans 14 residues. CDR3 residues: CSSSQAGGTDTQYF. Here the CDR3 DNA reads TGCTCCAGCAGCCAGGCCGGAGGTACAGATACGCAGTATTTT.

The chain recombines TRBV30 with TRBJ2-1; possible D gene TRBD1, 5 bases. The CDR3 has 16 amino acids. V was shortened by 5 bases and J by 0 bases, with 17 bases between the two germline ends. Germline V CDR1 and CDR2: GTSNPN, SVGIG (reference sequence). As DNA, the CDR3 is TGTGCCTGGGGACCCTGGGGCTTCAGCTCCTACAATGAGCAGTTCTTC. It translates to CAWGPWGFSSYNEQFF.

Details on this clonotype: This may come from a read error, since a much larger clone is one base off. The V and J genes are TRBV30 and TRBJ2-3; D gene unclear. The CDR3 length is 13 residues. CDR1 is GTSNPN, CDR2 SVGIG, per germline (reference sequence). V was shortened by 2 bases and J by 4 bases, with 10 bases between the two germline ends. CDR3 bases: TGTGCCTGGAGTTTGAAAGGCTCAGATACGCAGTATTTT. Protein: CAWSLKGSDTQYF.

The chain combines TRBV14 with TRBJ2-1, with 11 bases matching TRBD1. Germline CDR1 is SGHDN and CDR2 is FVKESK. CDR3 size: 16 residues. Trimming cost V 7 bases and J 6 bases; bases outside gene matches: 11. Written as DNA, the CDR3 is TGTGCCAGCAACCGAGGCCGGGACAGGGGGTTCAATGAGCAGTTCTTC. It translates to CASNRGRDRGFNEQFF.

In this sample, this clonotype turned up once. A clone one base away is much larger, so this may be a read error. The chain has TRBV4-2 and TRBJ2-2, with 7 bases matching TRBD2. The CDR3 runs to 16 residues. Germline CDR1 and CDR2: LGHNA and YNFKEQ. CDR3 bases: TGTGCCAGCAACCAAGAAGCGGGAATAAACACCGGGGAGCTGTTTTTT. It yields the protein CASNQEAGINTGELFF.

The chain combines TRBV11-1 with TRBJ1-1; D call uncertain. V lost 8 bases, J lost 1 base, and 11 bases lay in between. CDR1 SGHAT and CDR2 FQDESV come from the germline V gene (reference sequence). CDR3 length: 13 amino acids. CDR3 loop: CASGLVRNTEAFF. The CDR3 bases are TGTGCCAGCGGACTCGTCAGGAACACTGAAGCTTTCTTT.

With respect to this clonotype: A read error may explain this, as a much larger clone is one base away. The V and J genes are TRBV6-9 and TRBJ2-1; 8 bases fit TRBD2. The CDR3 covers 14 residues. CDR1 and CDR2 from the germline V gene are MNHGY and SVAAGI. This CDR3 reads CASSSGRAPNEQSF. CDR3 nucleotides: TGTGCCAGCAGTTCCGGGAGGGCGCCCAATGAGCAGTCCTTC.

The chain couples TRBV5-1 to TRBJ2-1; 10 bases are shared with TRBD1. V was pared by 7 bases and J by 6 bases, with 10 bases of the junction left unmatched. This CDR3 contains 15 residues. Germline V gene data show CDR1 as SGHRS and CDR2 as YFSETQ. The chain's CDR3 is CASRTTGTGVNEQFF. CDR3 in DNA: TGCGCCAGCCGAACCACCGGGACAGGGGTCAATGAGCAGTTCTTC.

The DNA of the CDR3 is TGCGCCAGCAGTTCACCTGGCGGGACAGATAACACTGAAGCTTTCTTT. Its translation is CASSSPGGTDNTEAFF. This chain connects TRBV5-1 to TRBJ1-1, with 7 bases matching TRBD1. V shed 5 bases and J 2 bases; nucleotides not matched to a gene: 12. This CDR3 has 16 amino acids. CDR1 is SGHRS and CDR2 is YFSETQ in the germline V gene.

As regards this clonotype: One end of the junction is discordant with germline, which a read error may explain. The chain is built from TRBV29-1 and TRBJ2-7; weak D call: TRBD2 (6 bases). CDR1 and CDR2 from the germline V gene are SQVTM and ANQGSEA. CDR3 size: 15 residues. The CDR3 DNA reads TGCAGCGTTGAAGATCCAGGAGGGAGCTCCTACGAGCACTATTTC. The encoded protein is CSVEDPGGSSYEHYF.

This clonotype was seen once. The chain combines TRBV30 with TRBJ2-7, with D uncertain. CDR3 size: 13 residues. Germline lookup yields CDR1 GTSNPN and CDR2 SVGIG (reference sequence). Trimming took off 5 bases at V and 0 bases at J, with 11 bases between the two ends. CDR3 nucleotides: TGTGCCTGGGCCAAGACTTTCTCCTACGAGCAGTACTTC. It is translated as CAWAKTFSYEQYF.

Details on this clonotype: One junction end disagrees with the germline gene, perhaps due to a read error. The chain joins TRBV11-2 to TRBJ2-3; 12 bases agree with TRBD2. Germline values: CDR1 SGHAT, CDR2 FQNNGV. This CDR3 is built from 16 residues. The CDR3 nucleotides are TGTGCCAGCTGCTGGGGAGGACTAGCGGGGACAGACACGCAGTATTTT. The encoded protein is CASCWGGLAGTDTQYF.

On this clonotype itself: At one end, the junction sequence differs from germline, possibly due to a read error. The gene calls are TRBV20-1 and TRBJ2-3; D uncertain. The germline V gene has CDR1 DFQATT and CDR2 SNEGSKA (reference sequence). The CDR3 spans 11 residues. The CDR3 nucleotides read TGCAGTGCCCTACCCACAGATACGCGGTATTTT. This translates into CSALPTDTRYF.

V gene TRBV11-2 combines with J gene TRBJ1-2; D is possibly TRBD1 (5 bases). This CDR3 spans 14 amino acids. Trimming took off 4 bases at V and 4 bases at J, with 13 bases between the two ends. CDR1 SGHAT and CDR2 FQNNGV come from the germline V gene. The chain's CDR3 is CASSSRDPIYGYTF. The CDR3 DNA follows: TGTGCCAGCAGCTCCCGGGACCCGATCTATGGCTACACCTTC.

At least ten counts were recorded for this clonotype. This chain joins TRBV29-1 and TRBJ2-1; 8 bases map to TRBD1. Germline lookup yields CDR1 SQVTM and CDR2 ANQGSEA. This CDR3 is 13 amino acids long. Trimming took 7 bases from V and 6 from J; bases not matched to a gene: 8. The CDR3 coding sequence is TGCAGCGGGTTGACAGGGGTCATCAATGAGCAGTTCTTC. It is translated as CSGLTGVINEQFF.

The rearrangement links TRBV6-6 to TRBJ2-2; D is possibly TRBD1 (5 bases). The CDR3 loop spans 15 amino acids. Between the trimmed V and J ends, which lost 7 bases and 3 bases, there was a span of 15 bases. Germline-derived CDR1 and CDR2 are MNHNY and SVGAGI (reference sequence). CDR3 region: CASNIDSVDTGELFF. CDR3 bases: TGTGCCAGCAACATAGACAGTGTGGACACCGGGGAGCTGTTTTTT.

V and J are TRBV28 and TRBJ1-6; D is perhaps TRBD1 (6 bases). CDR3 length: 14 residues. Trimming took 8 bases from V and 7 from J, leaving 15 bases between them. Germline CDR1 MDHEN, CDR2 SYDVKM. Here the CDR3 DNA reads TGTGCCAGCTTTCGACGGGGGCACAATTCACCCCTCCACTTT. Protein product: CASFRRGHNSPLHF. The whole variable domain, filled in from reference TRBV28 and TRBJ1-6, reads DVKVTQSSRYLVKRTGEKVFLECVQDMDHENMFWYRQDPGLGLRLIYFSYDVKMKEKGDIPEGYSVSREKKERFSLILESASTNQTSMYLCASFRRGHNSPLHFGNGTRLTVT.

CDR3 residues: CASSFFTPVLGEQYF. CDR3 nucleotide sequence: TGTGCCAGCAGTTTTTTCACGCCAGTTCTCGGCGAGCAGTACTTC. This chain joins TRBV28 and TRBJ2-7; D gene unclear. The CDR3 has 15 residues. The V gene lost 3 bases and the J gene lost 6 bases, with 18 bases spanning the gap. The germline V gene has CDR1 MDHEN and CDR2 SYDVKM.

This clonotype appeared many times. This chain connects TRBV6-5 to TRBJ1-2; unclear D gene. V lost 6 bases to trimming and J lost 0 bases, with 14 bases between them. Germline assignment: CDR1 MNHEY and CDR2 SVGAGI. The CDR3 covers 15 residues. CDR3 in amino acids: CASSRFGPPNYGYTF. The CDR3, as DNA: TGTGCCAGCAGCCGTTTCGGGCCCCCTAACTATGGCTACACCTTC.

A word on this clonotype: This may stem from a read error, because a much larger clone lies one nucleotide away. V gene TRBV6-5 combines with J gene TRBJ2-5, with no clear D. The CDR3 runs 13 residues. Germline V gene lookup returns CDR1 MNHEY and CDR2 SVGAGI. The CDR3 loop is CASSYSSRETHYF. The CDR3 region has the DNA TGTGCCAGCAGTTACTCCTCTCGAGAGACCCACTACTTC.

This chain's CDR3 is CASSPGTRPYEQYF. The CDR3 nucleotides are TGTGCCAGCAGCCCGGGGACTAGACCTTACGAGCAGTACTTC. V usage is TRBV5-5 and J usage is TRBJ2-7, with TRBD2 matching over 8 bases. V gave up 4 bases and J gave up 4 bases; unmatched junction bases: 7. This CDR3 has 14 amino acids. CDR1 is SGHKS, CDR2 YYEKEE, per germline (reference sequence).

The V and J genes are TRBV29-1 and TRBJ2-3, with 11 bases matching TRBD1. With 3 bases clipped from V and 12 bases from J, the junction kept 11 bases outside the gene matches. Per the germline V gene, CDR1 is SQVTM and CDR2 is ANQGSEA. This CDR3 spans 14 amino acids. CDR3 coding DNA: TGCAGCGTTGATAGGACAGGGGGCTCAGGTACACAGTATTTT. It codes for CSVDRTGGSGTQYF.

Concerning this clonotype itself: At one of its ends the junction is not consistent with the germline gene, which may arise from a read error. This rearrangement joins TRBV11-1 to TRBJ2-7; D could derive from TRBD1 or TRBD2 (5 bases each). The CDR3 is made up of 14 amino acids. From germline, CDR1 is SGHAT and CDR2 FQDESV (reference sequence). The CDR3: CAGSQGRLSGEQCF. As DNA, the CDR3 is TGTGCCGGCAGCCAGGGACGCTTATCGGGCGAGCAGTGCTTC.